This is a list of T cell receptor beta chains from one sample in a study of T cell responses to AZD1222 COVID-19 vaccine. Repertoires were generated with immunoSEQ multiplex PCR, while TCRdb's copy carries only in-frame clones and drops some. The table shows 150,000 to 200,000 clones, with about nine tenths occurring only once. The material sequenced was peripheral blood, taken on day 0 of AZD1222 vaccination. The receptors derive from an adult in good health. CDR3s include the opening cysteine and the closing phenylalanine or tryptophan. The order of the fields is CDR3 protein, CDR3 DNA, clone size, V gene, D gene, J gene. A D gene is named only where the DNA matches it firmly. For some rows the clone size is stated as once, few or many, or as a class when expanded; others skip it.

CDR3aa: CASSLTEAFF
CDR3nt: TGTGCCAGCAGCTTAACTGAAGCTTTCTTT
abundance: NA
v_gene: TRBV7-3
d_gene: NA
j_gene: TRBJ1-1

CDR3aa: CASSLGTGDRNQPQHF
CDR3nt: TGTGCCAGCAGCCTTGGGACAGGGGACCGTAATCAGCCCCAGCATTTT
abundance: NA
v_gene: TRBV6-2/TRBV6-3
d_gene: TRBD1
j_gene: TRBJ1-5

CDR3aa: CASSFAGQGHYGYTF
CDR3nt: TGTGCCAGCAGTTTTGCGGGACAGGGGCACTATGGCTACACCTTC
abundance: NA
v_gene: TRBV27
d_gene: TRBD1
j_gene: TRBJ1-2

CDR3aa: CARSPLGRETEAFF
CDR3nt: TGTGCCAGAAGCCCGCTCGGCAGGGAAACTGAAGCTTTCTTT
abundance: NA
v_gene: TRBV5-3
d_gene: NA
j_gene: TRBJ1-1

CDR3aa: CASSVAGGAGYTF
CDR3nt: TGTGCCAGCAGCGTAGCGGGGGGCGCTGGCTACACCTTC
abundance: NA
v_gene: TRBV9
d_gene: NA
j_gene: TRBJ1-2

CDR3aa: CASSISGGGDSNQPQHF
CDR3nt: TGTGCCAGTAGTATTAGCGGGGGAGGGGATAGCAATCAGCCCCAGCATTTT
abundance: NA
v_gene: TRBV19
d_gene: NA
j_gene: TRBJ1-5

CDR3aa: CASRSTENTEAFF
CDR3nt: TGTGCCAGCAGGTCGACGGAGAACACTGAAGCTTTCTTT
abundance: NA
v_gene: TRBV13
d_gene: NA
j_gene: TRBJ1-1

CDR3aa: CSVDRGSPNTEAFF
CDR3nt: TGCAGCGTTGACAGGGGGAGCCCGAACACTGAAGCTTTCTTT
abundance: NA
v_gene: TRBV29-1
d_gene: TRBD1
j_gene: TRBJ1-1

CDR3aa: CASGGPHTDTQYF
CDR3nt: TGTGCCAGCGGGGGGCCGCACACAGATACGCAGTATTTT
abundance: NA
v_gene: TRBV6-4
d_gene: NA
j_gene: TRBJ2-3

CDR3aa: CSAMTGPEQYF
CDR3nt: TGCAGTGCTATGACAGGGCCCGAGCAGTACTTC
abundance: NA
v_gene: TRBV20-1
d_gene: TRBD1
j_gene: TRBJ2-7

CDR3aa: CASSPPVGPHEQYF
CDR3nt: TGTGCCAGCTCACCACCGGTAGGTCCCCACGAGCAGTACTTC
abundance: NA
v_gene: TRBV18
d_gene: NA
j_gene: TRBJ2-7

CDR3aa: CASSVGLAGDGDEQFF
CDR3nt: TGTGCCAGCAGCGTAGGACTAGCGGGGGACGGGGATGAGCAGTTCTTC
abundance: NA
v_gene: TRBV9
d_gene: TRBD2
j_gene: TRBJ2-1

CDR3aa: CASSYLGPESSYNEQFF
CDR3nt: TGTGCCAGCAGTTACCTCGGGCCAGAGAGCTCCTACAATGAGCAGTTCTTC
abundance: NA
v_gene: TRBV6-2/TRBV6-3
d_gene: NA
j_gene: TRBJ2-1

CDR3aa: CASSQAATDRVTEAFF
CDR3nt: TGTGCCAGCAGCCAAGCCGCAACCGACAGGGTCACTGAAGCTTTCTTT
abundance: NA
v_gene: TRBV3-1/TRBV3-2
d_gene: TRBD1
j_gene: TRBJ1-1

CDR3aa: CAWSVFRARSSYEQYF
CDR3nt: TGTGCCTGGAGTGTATTCCGGGCCCGAAGCTCCTACGAGCAGTACTTC
abundance: NA
v_gene: TRBV30
d_gene: NA
j_gene: TRBJ2-7

CDR3aa: CASSFQQGLGNTIYF
CDR3nt: TGTGCCAGCAGTTTTCAACAGGGTCTAGGAAACACCATATATTTT
abundance: once
v_gene: TRBV28
d_gene: NA
j_gene: TRBJ1-3

CDR3aa: CASSVELAHETQYF
CDR3nt: TGTGCCAGCAGCGTAGAACTAGCCCACGAGACCCAGTACTTC
abundance: NA
v_gene: TRBV9
d_gene: NA
j_gene: TRBJ2-5

CDR3aa: CASSPDRGPVSPLHF
CDR3nt: TGTGCCAGCAGCCCCGACAGGGGGCCTGTTTCACCCCTCCACTTT
abundance: once
v_gene: TRBV7-9
d_gene: TRBD1
j_gene: TRBJ1-6

CDR3aa: CASSPTVDSPLHF
CDR3nt: TGTGCCAGCAGCCCCACAGTAGATTCACCCCTCCACTTT
abundance: NA
v_gene: TRBV7-3
d_gene: NA
j_gene: TRBJ1-6

CDR3aa: CASSSLSSGGETQYF
CDR3nt: TGTGCCAGCAGTTCCCTCTCTAGCGGCGGTGAGACCCAGTACTTC
abundance: NA
v_gene: TRBV27
d_gene: TRBD2
j_gene: TRBJ2-5

CDR3aa: CASSQAKYEQYF
CDR3nt: TGTGCCAGCAGCCAAGCCAAGTACGAGCAGTACTTC
abundance: NA
v_gene: TRBV3-1/TRBV3-2
d_gene: NA
j_gene: TRBJ2-7

CDR3aa: CASSPGDRRTYSYEQYF
CDR3nt: TGCGCCAGCAGCCCGGGGGACAGGAGGACTTACTCCTACGAGCAGTACTTC
abundance: NA
v_gene: TRBV5-1
d_gene: TRBD1
j_gene: TRBJ2-7

CDR3aa: CASSPLGVSTTEAFF
CDR3nt: TGCGCCAGCAGCCCACTGGGTGTGTCAACCACTGAAGCTTTCTTT
abundance: NA
v_gene: TRBV5-1
d_gene: NA
j_gene: TRBJ1-1

CDR3aa: CASSLSGGPQETQYF
CDR3nt: TGTGCCAGCAGCCTTAGCGGGGGACCCCAAGAGACCCAGTACTTC
abundance: NA
v_gene: TRBV28
d_gene: TRBD2
j_gene: TRBJ2-5

CDR3aa: CASSTQGNTEAFF
CDR3nt: TGTGCCAGCAGTACACAGGGGAACACTGAAGCTTTCTTT
abundance: NA
v_gene: TRBV12-3/TRBV12-4
d_gene: NA
j_gene: TRBJ1-1

CDR3aa: CASSLTARTEAFF
CDR3nt: TGTGCCAGCAGCCTGACAGCCCGCACTGAAGCTTTCTTT
abundance: few
v_gene: TRBV7-3
d_gene: NA
j_gene: TRBJ1-1

CDR3aa: CASGYPGQYEQYF
CDR3nt: TGTGCCAGCGGGTATCCCGGGCAATACGAGCAGTACTTC
abundance: few
v_gene: TRBV28
d_gene: NA
j_gene: TRBJ2-7

CDR3aa: CASSYSPDRAADTQYF
CDR3nt: TGTGCCAGCAGTTACTCGCCGGACAGGGCTGCAGATACGCAGTATTTT
abundance: NA
v_gene: TRBV6-5
d_gene: TRBD1
j_gene: TRBJ2-3

CDR3aa: CASSPSRDNSYEQYF
CDR3nt: TGTGCCAGCTCACCAAGTCGCGACAACTCCTACGAGCAGTACTTC
abundance: NA
v_gene: TRBV18
d_gene: NA
j_gene: TRBJ2-7

CDR3aa: CASSVAGGPNTGELFF
CDR3nt: TGTGCCAGCAGCGTAGCAGGCGGACCAAACACCGGGGAGCTGTTTTTT
abundance: NA
v_gene: TRBV9
d_gene: NA
j_gene: TRBJ2-2

CDR3aa: CASSYIVLGATGELFF
CDR3nt: TGTGCCAGCAGTTACATAGTTCTGGGGGCCACCGGGGAGCTGTTTTTT
abundance: NA
v_gene: TRBV6-5
d_gene: NA
j_gene: TRBJ2-2

CDR3aa: CAISPTGPSGNTIYF
CDR3nt: TGTGCCATCAGCCCGACAGGCCCCTCTGGAAACACCATATATTTT
abundance: once
v_gene: TRBV10-3
d_gene: NA
j_gene: TRBJ1-3